The sequence of this T cell receptor (beta chain) was determined in a study of OX40 agonist ivuxolimab in advanced cancers. Study background: Past anti-PD-1, anti-PD-L1 or anti-CTLA-4 therapy was accepted, and 30% to 50% had received some. Study results and caveats: Nonresponders included some who also had low normalized T-cell clonal expansion. The authors did not determine the antigen specificity of the expanded peripheral T cells. By week 6 at 0.1 to 3.0 mg/kg, blood CD4+ and CD8+ T cells had expanded clonally.

Clones were sequenced by immunoSEQ multiplex PCR, and TCRdb holds only the in-frame ones, with some missing. The sample comprises tens of thousands of clones, approximately 85% of which are singletons, and roughly 1.2% rests with the top ten. This clone is a singleton in its sample. The antigen is undetermined. The CDR3 runs to 14 residues. The V end was cut by 8 bases, the J end by 7 bases, with 15 bases between. CDR1 and CDR2 (germline): MNHNS, SASEGT. The sequence came from an adult with an advanced solid tumor such as melanoma, head and neck, liver or kidney cancer. The J gene is TRBJ1-6, the V gene TRBV6-1; D is unclear. Source: CD4+ or CD8+ T cells sorted from blood, taken in a trial of the OX40 agonist ivuxolimab. CDR3: CASLTGLRNSPLHF. The CDR3 region has the DNA TGTGCCAGCCTTACGGGGTTAAGAAATTCACCCCTCCACTTT.